Listed here are 27 T cell receptor beta chains from one sample, sequenced in a study of metastatic and nonmetastatic thyroid tumors. TCRdb called clones again from the PCR reads with MiXCR. The sample has roughly 81,000 clones; 8.6% are singletons. No patient received treatment before thyroid surgery. The sample consisted of blood. These receptors were collected from a female donor with papillary thyroid cancer or a benign thyroid nodule (not recorded which). Some clones in this sample may be carry-over from other donors' samples.

This clone was recorded many times. The rearrangement uses TRBV20-1 and TRBJ2-5, with unresolved D. V was pared by 6 bases and J by 7 bases, with 18 bases between. The CDR3 is 13 amino acids. The germline CDR1 and CDR2 sequences are DFQATT and SNEGSKA (reference sequence). This CDR3 reads CSASGLSYGTQYF. The CDR3 DNA reads as TGCAGTGCCAGTGGTCTTAGCTATGGGACCCAGTACTTC.

This clone was seen at least ten times. CDR3 protein: CASSRPDRAVADTQYF. For the CDR3, the DNA is TGTGCCAGCAGCCGCCCGGACAGGGCCGTCGCAGATACGCAGTATTTT. The V gene is TRBV2, the J gene TRBJ2-3, with 8 bases matching TRBD1. V dropped 6 bases and J dropped 4; count of bases not matched to a gene: 12. From germline, CDR1 is SNHLY and CDR2 FYNNEI. CDR3 length equals 16 residues.

The sample holds many counts of this clone. This chain joins TRBV4-1 and TRBJ1-2; D is possibly TRBD1 (5 bases). V lost 0 bases and J 4 bases, leaving 12 bases between the germline ends. CDR1 is MGHRA and CDR2 is YSYEKL in the germline V gene. The CDR3 runs 15 residues. This CDR3 reads CASSQDYRQTYGYTF. The CDR3 nucleotides read TGCGCCAGCAGCCAAGATTATAGACAGACCTATGGCTACACCTTC.

Worth noting for this clone: Within the sample, other DNA sequences also encode this same CDR3. The chain couples TRBV7-2 to TRBJ2-5; D ambiguous. The V gene lost 2 bases and the J gene lost 13 bases, with 17 bases spanning the gap. Germline V gives CDR1 SGHTA, CDR2 FQGNSA. This CDR3 spans 13 amino acids. CDR3 nucleotide sequence: TGTGCCAGCAGCTTAACTCAATCTGGGTCACCGTACTTC. The encoded protein is CASSLTQSGSPYF.

To note about this clone: Being one base from a much bigger clone, this may be a read error. The chain combines TRBV20-1 with TRBJ2-7; D might be TRBD1 (6 bases). There are 12 residues in the CDR3. CDR1 and CDR2 (germline): DFQATT, SNEGSKA (reference sequence). The CDR3 spells CSARQDSYGQYF. CDR3 DNA sequence: TGCAGTGCTAGACAGGACAGCTACGGGCAGTACTTC.

At least ten counts were recorded for this clone. The chain employs TRBV6-1 and TRBJ1-6, with TRBD1 matching over 7 bases. The CDR3 runs to 14 residues. Per germline, CDR1 MNHNS and CDR2 SASEGT. The junction had 8 bases not matched to a gene; V was cut back by 6 bases and J by 9 bases. In nucleotides, the CDR3 is TGTGCCAGCAGCAAGACAGGGTCGATTTCACCCCTCCACTTT. This gives the protein CASSKTGSISPLHF.

This clone was counted at least ten times. V gene TRBV11-1 combines with J gene TRBJ2-3; 9 nucleotides match TRBD1. Trimming cost V 3 bases and J 0 bases; bases outside gene matches: 4. Germline V lookup: CDR1 SGHAT, CDR2 FQDESV (reference sequence). The CDR3 length is 16 residues. The CDR3 nucleotides are TGTGCCAGCAGCTTTGGACAGGGGATAAGCACAGATACGCAGTATTTT. This sequence encodes CASSFGQGISTDTQYF.

This clone occurred many times. The chain recombines TRBV12-3 or TRBV12-4 with TRBJ1-5; tentatively, D is TRBD1 (6 bases). The germline V and J ends were trimmed by 3 bases and 3 bases, with 15 bases remaining between them. The CDR3 is 16 residues long. CDR3 coding DNA: TGTGCCAGCAGTTTCGCCGGAGGACAGTTCAATCAGCCCCAGCATTTT. Protein product: CASSFAGGQFNQPQHF.

This clone was counted at least ten times. The chain has TRBV27 and TRBJ2-1, with TRBD2 matching over 15 bases. The junction had 2 bases not matched to a gene; V was cut back by 4 bases and J by 7 bases. Germline V CDR1 and CDR2: MNHEY, SMNVEV (reference sequence). This CDR3 comprises 15 residues. As DNA, the CDR3 is TGTGCCAGCAGTTGGACTAGCGGGGGGGCGAATGAGCAGTTCTTC. It translates to CASSWTSGGANEQFF.

In its sample, this clone was seen many times. The rearrangement uses TRBV29-1 and TRBJ1-2, with 8 bases aligning to TRBD1. Germline CDR1 and CDR2: SQVTM and ANQGSEA. Losses at the gene ends were 6 bases for V and 5 bases for J; bases not matched to a gene: 11. This CDR3 contains 14 residues. The CDR3 DNA reads as TGCAGCGTGGCGGATGGACAGGGCGGGTATGGCTACACCTTC. Protein product: CSVADGQGGYGYTF. The whole variable domain, filled in from reference TRBV29-1 and TRBJ1-2, reads SAVISQKPSRDICQRGTSLTIQCQVDSQVTMMFWYRQQPGQSLTLIATANQGSEATYESGFVIDKFPISRPNLTFSTLTVSNMSPEDSSIYLCSVADGQGGYGYTFGSGTRLTVV.

This clone was recorded at least ten times. CDR3 in DNA: TGCGCCAGCAGCTTGACAACGGCGAACACTGAAGCTTTCTTT. This gives the protein CASSLTTANTEAFF. V and J are TRBV5-1 and TRBJ1-1; D gene unclear. Trimming removed 1 base at V and 1 base at J, with 8 bases between. Germline V gives CDR1 SGHRS, CDR2 YFSETQ. The CDR3 runs 14 residues.

This clone was seen ten or more times. The chain couples TRBV11-2 to TRBJ2-2, with D possibly TRBD2 on 5 matching bases. The V end lost 4 bases, the J end lost 6 bases, and 18 bases lay between the germline ends. This CDR3 is 16 amino acids long. Germline loops: CDR1 SGHAT, CDR2 FQNNGV. CDR3 bases: TGTGCCAGCAGCTCGCGAACTAGTCCGACTTCCGGGGAGCTGTTTTTT. Protein sequence: CASSSRTSPTSGELFF.

This clone was recorded many times. This chain uses TRBV7-7 with TRBJ2-5; 10 bases match TRBD2. Trimming removed 0 bases from V and 3 bases from J; junction bases left unmatched: 4. This CDR3 has 16 residues. Germline V gene lookup returns CDR1 SSHAT and CDR2 FNYEAQ (reference sequence). CDR3 DNA: TGTGCCAGCAGCTTAGCCAGCGGGGGGGCTGAAGAGACCCAGTACTTC. Translating gives CASSLASGGAEETQYF.

The sample holds many counts of this clone. This rearrangement joins TRBV7-3 to TRBJ2-1; D unclear. With 2 bases removed from V and 5 bases from J, the gap between germline ends came to 7 bases. The CDR3 is 13 amino acids. The germline CDR1 and CDR2 sequences are SGHTA and FQGTGA. The CDR3 sequence: CASSLGSDNEQFF. Written as DNA, the CDR3 is TGTGCCAGCAGCTTAGGGTCGGACAATGAGCAGTTCTTC.

This clone was seen a few times. The DNA for the CDR3 is TGCGCCAGCAGCGGAACAGGGCCCTCATACTATGGCTACACCTTC. As protein: CASSGTGPSYYGYTF. The chain joins TRBV5-1 to TRBJ1-2; the D gene is possibly TRBD1 (6 bases). The CDR3 length is 15 residues. V lost 4 bases to trimming and J lost 3 bases, with 16 bases between them. From germline, CDR1 is SGHRS and CDR2 YFSETQ.

The gene calls are TRBV24-1 and TRBJ1-1, with D tentatively TRBD1 (5 bases). Deletions cut 4 bases from V and 0 bases from J, with 8 bases between. The germline V gene has CDR1 KGHDR and CDR2 SFDVKD. This CDR3 comprises 14 residues. The CDR3 DNA follows: TGTGCCACCAGTGAGGGGGTCCTGAACACTGAAGCTTTCTTT. The encoded protein is CATSEGVLNTEAFF.

The table lists this clone with a few counts. The rearrangement links TRBV6-1 to TRBJ2-7; the match to TRBD1 covers 9 bases. The V gene end was trimmed by 2 bases and the J gene end by 0 bases; junction bases not matched to a gene: 5. The CDR3 is made up of 16 amino acids. Germline lookup yields CDR1 MNHNS and CDR2 SASEGT. CDR3 coding DNA: TGTGCCAGCAGTGAAAAAGAGACAGGGGGCTCCTACGAGCAGTACTTC. It specifies CASSEKETGGSYEQYF.

The chain links TRBV6-1 to TRBJ1-2; tentative D call: TRBD1 (6 bases). In germline, CDR1 is MNHNS, CDR2 SASEGT. Trimming shortened V by 7 bases and J by 8 bases, and 14 bases separated the two germline ends. CDR3 length: 12 amino acids. The CDR3 nucleotides read TGTGCCAGCACTGAGGGGGGTTTCGGCTACACCTTC. Encoded protein: CASTEGGFGYTF.

The chain combines TRBV25-1 with TRBJ1-3; D is perhaps TRBD1 (6 bases). Trimming shortened V by 8 bases and J by 3 bases, and 14 bases separated the two germline ends. The CDR3 is 14 residues long. Germline V lookup: CDR1 MGHDK, CDR2 SYGVNS. CDR3 residues: CASAPGARGNTIYF. The CDR3 region has the DNA TGTGCCAGCGCCCCAGGGGCGCGTGGAAACACCATATATTTT.

The sample holds many counts of this clone. The CDR3 loop reads CASSDSGGGIYGYTF. The CDR3 nucleotides are TGTGCCAGCAGTGATTCGGGGGGGGGGATCTATGGCTACACCTTC. The V and J genes are TRBV6-1 and TRBJ1-2; D might be TRBD1 (5 bases). This CDR3 contains 15 residues. Trimming removed 3 bases from V and 4 bases from J, with 15 bases in between. CDR1 and CDR2 (germline): MNHNS, SASEGT.

At least ten counts were recorded for this clone. The rearrangement links TRBV7-2 to TRBJ1-2; tentative D call: TRBD1 (5 bases). Germline loops: CDR1 SGHTA, CDR2 FQGNSA. V dropped 5 bases and J dropped 4 bases, with 17 bases sitting between them. The length of the CDR3 is 15 residues. DNA for the CDR3: TGTGCCAGCAGCCCGAGACGGGGAGGGGTCTATGGCTACACCTTC. Its protein is CASSPRRGGVYGYTF.

At least ten counts were recorded for this clone. CDR3 in DNA: TGCAGTGCTAGTAGGGGTAATTCCTACGAGCAGTACTTC. This gives the protein CSASRGNSYEQYF. The chain combines TRBV20-1 with TRBJ2-7, with D maybe TRBD1 (5 bases). The CDR3 extends over 13 amino acids. The germline V gene has CDR1 DFQATT and CDR2 SNEGSKA (reference sequence). Trimming left V 3 bases short and J 1 base short, with 10 bases between.

At least ten counts were recorded for this clone. The J gene is TRBJ2-3, the V gene TRBV11-2, with TRBD2 identical over 7 bases. V lost 1 base, J lost 1 base, and 8 bases stayed unmatched. CDR3 length: 17 amino acids. CDR1 SGHAT and CDR2 FQNNGV come from the germline V gene. The CDR3 reads CASSLGPRTRGTDTQYF. For the CDR3, the DNA is TGTGCCAGCAGCTTAGGCCCCCGGACTAGAGGCACAGATACGCAGTATTTT. Using reference TRBV11-2 and TRBJ2-3 for the parts outside the CDR3, the full variable domain is EAGVAQSPRYKIIEKRQSVAFWCNPISGHATLYWYQQILGQGPKLLIQFQNNGVVDDSQLPKDRFSAERLKGVDSTLKIQPAKLEDSAVYLCASSLGPRTRGTDTQYFGPGTRLTVL.

This clone was counted ten times or more. V is TRBV11-2 and J is TRBJ2-7; 10 bases are shared with TRBD2. The CDR3 has 18 amino acids. The V gene end was trimmed by 5 bases and the J gene end by 4 bases; junction bases not matched to a gene: 17. Germline V gene sequence: CDR1 SGHAT, CDR2 FQNNGV. CDR3 amino acids: CASSQLNRQRGGKYEQYF. DNA for the CDR3: TGTGCCAGCAGCCAGCTTAACAGGCAGCGGGGGGGCAAATACGAGCAGTACTTC.

This clone has at least ten counts. This rearrangement joins TRBV18 to TRBJ2-5, with D possibly matching TRBD1 (5 bases). Deletions cut 6 bases from V and 5 bases from J, with 10 bases between. The CDR3 has 12 residues. In germline, CDR1 is KGHSH, CDR2 LQKENI. The CDR3 region has the DNA TGTGCCAGCTCGTTCAACAGGGAGACCCAGTACTTC. Protein: CASSFNRETQYF.

This clone was detected ten times or more. This same CDR3 is encoded by further DNA sequences in the sample. The rearrangement joins TRBV20-1 to TRBJ1-5; tentative D call: TRBD1 (5 bases). Per germline, CDR1 DFQATT and CDR2 SNEGSKA (reference sequence). The CDR3 has 15 amino acids. CDR3 sequence: CRGVGSAYSNQPQHF. CDR3 nucleotide sequence: TGCAGGGGGGTCGGGAGTGCGTATAGCAATCAGCCCCAGCATTTT.

This clone was recorded many times. The chain recombines TRBV7-2 with TRBJ1-1; D is uncertain. Germline V gene lookup returns CDR1 SGHTA and CDR2 FQGNSA. The V end lost 4 bases, the J end lost 0 bases, and 9 bases lay between the germline ends. This CDR3 has 14 residues. The CDR3 nucleotides read TGTGCCAGCAGCTCAAAGGTCCTGAACACTGAAGCTTTCTTT. It codes for CASSSKVLNTEAFF.